Below are 9 T cell receptor beta chains sequenced from a single sample in a study of T cells after yellow fever vaccination. TCRdb itself ran the 5' RACE reads through MiXCR, one entry per CDR3 protein. The table records 300,000 to 350,000 distinct CDR3 sequences, around 4.4% of them present only once. This specimen was PBMCs, taken 15 days after the yellow fever booster vaccination. These receptors all stem from a man aged 18-30 years who received the YFV17D yellow fever vaccine.

The rearrangement links TRBV28 to TRBJ1-1; unclear D gene. The V end lost 6 bases, the J end lost 1 base, and 15 bases lay between the germline ends. From germline, CDR1 is MDHEN and CDR2 SYDVKM. The CDR3 has 15 amino acids. CDR3 DNA: TGTGCCAGCAGCCCCACGAACGCTTGGAACACTGAAGCTTTCTTT. It translates to CASSPTNAWNTEAFF. The whole variable domain, filled in from reference TRBV28 and TRBJ1-1, reads DVKVTQSSRYLVKRTGEKVFLECVQDMDHENMFWYRQDPGLGLRLIYFSYDVKMKEKGDIPEGYSVSREKKERFSLILESASTNQTSMYLCASSPTNAWNTEAFFGQGTRLTVV.

This chain connects TRBV4-1 to TRBJ2-6; TRBD2 aligns across 7 bases. The CDR3 contains 17 residues. The J segment lost 0 bases and the V segment lost 1 base, leaving 3 bases of the junction unmatched. Germline CDR1 reads MGHRA; CDR2 reads YSYEKL. The CDR3 DNA reads as TGCGCCAGCAGCCAAGGGGAGGGGATCTCTGGGGCCAACGTCCTGACTTTC. Encoded protein: CASSQGEGISGANVLTF.

This sequence joins TRBV29-1 and TRBJ1-4, with D unclear. Germline CDR1 reads SQVTM; CDR2 reads ANQGSEA. V was shortened by 5 bases and J by 7 bases, with 14 bases between the two germline ends. This CDR3 region has 13 residues. This CDR3 reads CSVWVNSGEKLFF. CDR3 DNA sequence: TGCAGCGTTTGGGTCAACTCGGGTGAAAAACTGTTTTTT. The full variable domain, rest sourced from reference TRBV29-1 and TRBJ1-4, is SAVISQKPSRDICQRGTSLTIQCQVDSQVTMMFWYRQQPGQSLTLIATANQGSEATYESGFVIDKFPISRPNLTFSTLTVSNMSPEDSSIYLCSVWVNSGEKLFFGSGTQLSVL.

The gene calls are TRBV28 and TRBJ1-2, with 11 bases that match TRBD1. Germline lookup yields CDR1 MDHEN and CDR2 SYDVKM. The CDR3 runs 14 residues. Germline trimming cut 4 bases from V and 14 bases from J; bases unmatched to any gene: 12. The CDR3 region is CASSYRRTGGIPTF. Here the CDR3 DNA reads TGTGCCAGCAGTTACCGGCGGACAGGGGGCATCCCGACCTTC.

The rearrangement joins TRBV6-1 to TRBJ2-3, with 7 bases lining up with TRBD2. There are 16 residues in the CDR3. Germline CDR1 MNHNS, CDR2 SASEGT. The ends lost 8 bases at V and 0 bases at J; junction bases unmatched: 11. CDR3 bases: TGTGCCAGCGTCAAGCGGGACCCTTATAGCACAGATACGCAGTATTTT. It yields the protein CASVKRDPYSTDTQYF.

This clonotype showed up just a few times. V and J are TRBV5-1 and TRBJ2-2, with D uncertain. This CDR3 spans 15 amino acids. In germline, CDR1 is SGHRS, CDR2 YFSETQ. Trimming pared 0 bases from V and 5 bases from J, leaving 11 bases between. In DNA, the CDR3 is TGCGCCAGCAGCTTGGTTAGCTTGGGGACCGGGGAGCTGTTTTTT. This sequence encodes CASSLVSLGTGELFF. Full variable domain (rest looked up from reference TRBV5-1 and TRBJ2-2): KAGVTQTPRYLIKTRGQQVTLSCSPISGHRSVSWYQQTPGQGLQFLFEYFSETQRNKGNFPGRFSGRQFSNSRSEMNVSTLELGDSALYLCASSLVSLGTGELFFGEGSRLTVL.

In this sample, this clonotype turned up a few times. The chain carries TRBV20-1 and TRBJ1-5, with TRBD1 as a possible D gene (5 bases). Trimming stripped 1 base from V and 2 bases from J, with 9 bases between. Germline assignment: CDR1 DFQATT and CDR2 SNEGSKA (reference sequence). The CDR3 covers 14 residues. The CDR3 sequence is CSARGGRGNQPQHF. The CDR3 region has the DNA TGCAGTGCTAGAGGGGGCAGGGGCAATCAGCCCCAGCATTTT.

This clonotype was observed many times. The chain uses TRBV5-6 and TRBJ1-2; 12 nucleotides align to TRBD1. J gave up 4 bases and V 4 bases, and 11 bases lay outside the gene matches. Per the germline V gene, CDR1 is SGHDT and CDR2 is YYEEEE. This CDR3 has 17 amino acids. The CDR3 loop reads CASSRDRGLLRSYGYTF. The CDR3 DNA reads TGTGCCAGCAGCCGGGACAGGGGGCTCCTGCGGAGCTATGGCTACACCTTC.

The sample holds a few counts of this clonotype. V is TRBV5-4 and J is TRBJ2-2, with TRBD2 matching over 8 bases. This CDR3 spans 15 amino acids. Germline assignment: CDR1 SGHNT and CDR2 YYREEE (reference sequence). Trimming cost V 4 bases and J 2 bases; bases outside gene matches: 4. CDR3 nucleotide sequence: TGTGCCAGCAGCCCGACTAGCGCAAACACCGGGGAGCTGTTTTTT. This gives the protein CASSPTSANTGELFF.